The TCR beta chain described here comes from a study of T cell changes during pregnancy in multiple sclerosis. TCRdb's copy holds only in-frame clones and misses some; the assay was immunoSEQ multiplex PCR. The repertoire holds some 28,000 clones, just over 90% seen once, with 0.6% to 0.9% in the top ten. This TCR derives from a female donor with multiple sclerosis, enrolled in a pregnancy study. Specimen: CD4+ T cells from peripheral blood mononuclear cells, collected in the first trimester of pregnancy.

CDR3 DNA: TGTGCCAGCAGCCCCGGGACAGGCGGTGGAACTGAAGCTTTCTTT. It yields the protein CASSPGTGGGTEAFF. This chain uses TRBV9 with TRBJ1-1, with 8 positions matching TRBD1. V lost 4 bases and J lost 5; bases outside the gene matches: 10. This CDR3 comprises 15 residues. CDR1 is SGDLS and CDR2 is YYNGEE in the germline V gene.